A selection of T cell receptor beta chains follows, all from one sample in a study of cytomegalovirus exposure and HLA in healthy donors. TCRdb keeps only in-frame clones here, not all; method: immunoSEQ multiplex PCR. The sample holds 100,000 to 150,000 clones, approximately 82% seen once. The sequencing sample was made of PBMCs. Source of these receptors: a man between 18 and 35 years old in good health and CMV-seropositive. Each CDR3 is given with its conserved first and last residue. Fields, in order: J gene, V gene, D gene, clone size, CDR3 DNA, CDR3 protein. D genes are given only for firm matches. Not every row has a clone size; where given, it reads once, few, many or a size class.

J gene: TRBJ1-2; V gene: TRBV2; D gene: TRBD1; clone size: -; CDR3 DNA: TGTGCCAACCCGACAGGGAACTATGGCTACACCTTC; CDR3 protein: CANPTGNYGYTF
J gene: TRBJ1-2; V gene: TRBV6-6; D gene: TRBD1; clone size: -; CDR3 DNA: TGTGCCAGCAGTAAGGGACAGGGCTATGGCTACACCTTC; CDR3 protein: CASSKGQGYGYTF
J gene: TRBJ1-1; V gene: TRBV29-1; D gene: -; clone size: -; CDR3 DNA: TGCAGCGTTGAAGACACAGTGATTGGGAGTGGCACTGAAGCTTTCTTT; CDR3 protein: CSVEDTVIGSGTEAFF
J gene: TRBJ1-2; V gene: TRBV2; D gene: TRBD1; clone size: -; CDR3 DNA: TGTGCCAGCAACGACCGGCTACAGGGGCACTATGGCTACACCTTC; CDR3 protein: CASNDRLQGHYGYTF
J gene: TRBJ1-2; V gene: TRBV2; D gene: -; clone size: -; CDR3 DNA: TGTGCCAGCAGTGAGACGGGAACAAACCTAGCTAACTATGGCTACACCTTC; CDR3 protein: CASSETGTNLANYGYTF
J gene: TRBJ2-1; V gene: TRBV7-3; D gene: -; clone size: once; CDR3 DNA: TGTGCCAGCAGCTTAACGATAGGGGCCTACAATGAGCAGTTCTTC; CDR3 protein: CASSLTIGAYNEQFF
J gene: TRBJ1-4; V gene: TRBV9; D gene: TRBD1; clone size: -; CDR3 DNA: TGTGCCAGCAGCGTAGTTGGGACAGCCTCCGAAAAACTGTTTTTT; CDR3 protein: CASSVVGTASEKLFF
J gene: TRBJ2-1; V gene: TRBV10-3; D gene: TRBD2; clone size: -; CDR3 DNA: TGTGCCATTACAACAGGACTAGCGGGGGGAAGCTCCTACAATGAGCAGTTCTTC; CDR3 protein: CAITTGLAGGSSYNEQFF
J gene: TRBJ2-3; V gene: TRBV12-5; D gene: TRBD2; clone size: -; CDR3 DNA: TGTGCTAGTGGAATAGCGGGGGGTGGGGATACGCAGTATTTT; CDR3 protein: CASGIAGGGDTQYF
J gene: TRBJ2-7; V gene: TRBV5-1; D gene: TRBD1; clone size: -; CDR3 DNA: TGCGCCAGCAGCTTGGAGGGGACAGGTGACTCCTACGAGCAGTACTTC; CDR3 protein: CASSLEGTGDSYEQYF
J gene: TRBJ1-1; V gene: TRBV27; D gene: -; clone size: -; CDR3 DNA: TGTGCCAGCCGGAGGCTGGGGGCTTCCTTT; CDR3 protein: CASRRLGASF
J gene: TRBJ2-7; V gene: TRBV4-2; D gene: TRBD1; clone size: -; CDR3 DNA: TGTGCCAGCAGCCGACGACAGGGGGACGAGCAGTACTTC; CDR3 protein: CASSRRQGDEQYF
J gene: TRBJ1-3; V gene: TRBV12-5; D gene: -; clone size: -; CDR3 DNA: TGTGCTAGTGGCCCTACAGGGAATAATGCTGGAAACACCATATATTTT; CDR3 protein: CASGPTGNNAGNTIYF
J gene: TRBJ1-1; V gene: TRBV28; D gene: -; clone size: -; CDR3 DNA: TGTGCCAGCAGTTATGGGCCTGAAGCTTTCTTT; CDR3 protein: CASSYGPEAFF
J gene: TRBJ1-1; V gene: TRBV5-1; D gene: TRBD1; clone size: -; CDR3 DNA: TGCGCCAGCAGCTGGGGGACAGCCTCGAACACTGAAGCTTTCTTT; CDR3 protein: CASSWGTASNTEAFF
J gene: TRBJ1-2; V gene: TRBV5-1; D gene: -; clone size: -; CDR3 DNA: TGCGCCAGCAGCTTGGTTTCCGGGGAGGATGGCTACACCTTC; CDR3 protein: CASSLVSGEDGYTF
J gene: TRBJ2-3; V gene: TRBV28; D gene: -; clone size: -; CDR3 DNA: TGTGCCAGCAGCCCTCCATGGGGCCCCACAGATACGCAGTATTTT; CDR3 protein: CASSPPWGPTDTQYF
J gene: TRBJ2-1; V gene: TRBV18; D gene: -; clone size: once; CDR3 DNA: TGTGCCAGCTCACCAAATGCGCAGGGGATAGCCAATGAGCAGTTCTTC; CDR3 protein: CASSPNAQGIANEQFF
J gene: TRBJ2-7; V gene: TRBV5-4; D gene: -; clone size: -; CDR3 DNA: TGTGCCAGCAGCTGGGGGGACGGAGCCTACGAGCAGTACTTC; CDR3 protein: CASSWGDGAYEQYF
J gene: TRBJ2-4; V gene: TRBV18; D gene: TRBD1; clone size: -; CDR3 DNA: TGTGCCAGCTCAACGGGACAGGGGGCAATTCAGTACTTC; CDR3 protein: CASSTGQGAIQYF
J gene: TRBJ2-7; V gene: TRBV7-6; D gene: TRBD2; clone size: -; CDR3 DNA: TGTGCCAGCAGCCCAGGACTAGTCTACGAGCAGTACTTC; CDR3 protein: CASSPGLVYEQYF
J gene: TRBJ1-4; V gene: TRBV11-2; D gene: -; clone size: -; CDR3 DNA: TGTGCCAGCAGCTTAGAAAGATCAGCTAATGAAAAACTGTTTTTT; CDR3 protein: CASSLERSANEKLFF
J gene: TRBJ2-1; V gene: TRBV4-1; D gene: TRBD1; clone size: -; CDR3 DNA: TGCGCCAGCAGCCCGACAGGGAGCTCCTACAATGAGCAGTTCTTC; CDR3 protein: CASSPTGSSYNEQFF
J gene: TRBJ1-1; V gene: TRBV4-1; D gene: -; clone size: -; CDR3 DNA: TGCGCCAGCAGCCAAGATCTCGGGGTAAGCACTGAAGCTTTCTTT; CDR3 protein: CASSQDLGVSTEAFF
J gene: TRBJ1-2; V gene: TRBV29-1; D gene: -; clone size: once; CDR3 DNA: TGCAGCGTTGAGAGGGCGGGCTATGGCTACACCTTC; CDR3 protein: CSVERAGYGYTF
J gene: TRBJ2-7; V gene: TRBV5-5; D gene: -; clone size: few; CDR3 DNA: TGTGCCAGCAGCTTACGGACAGTAGACTCCTACGAGCAGTACTTC; CDR3 protein: CASSLRTVDSYEQYF
J gene: TRBJ1-1; V gene: TRBV28; D gene: TRBD1; clone size: -; CDR3 DNA: TGTGCCAGCACTCGCGAGGGGACAGGAGGGAAGGGGATCTTT; CDR3 protein: CASTREGTGGKGIF
J gene: TRBJ2-7; V gene: TRBV4-2; D gene: TRBD2; clone size: -; CDR3 DNA: TGTGCCAGCAGCCAAAGCGGGGGTCCCTACGAGCAGTACTTC; CDR3 protein: CASSQSGGPYEQYF
J gene: TRBJ2-3; V gene: TRBV27; D gene: -; clone size: -; CDR3 DNA: TGTGCCAGCAGTTTGGGAGATTATAGCACAGATACGCAGTATTTT; CDR3 protein: CASSLGDYSTDTQYF
J gene: TRBJ1-2; V gene: TRBV6-5; D gene: TRBD1; clone size: -; CDR3 DNA: TGTGCCAGCAGTCCAAGGACAGGGAAGTATGGCTACACCTTC; CDR3 protein: CASSPRTGKYGYTF
J gene: TRBJ1-2; V gene: TRBV29-1; D gene: TRBD1; clone size: -; CDR3 DNA: TGCAGCGTTGAGGGACAGCCAGGCGGTTATGGCTACACCTTC; CDR3 protein: CSVEGQPGGYGYTF
J gene: TRBJ2-2; V gene: TRBV11-1; D gene: -; clone size: -; CDR3 DNA: TGTGCCAGCAGCTTGGGGGTCCGGGCGGGGCCGTACACCGGGGAGCTGTTTTTT; CDR3 protein: CASSLGVRAGPYTGELFF
J gene: TRBJ1-1; V gene: TRBV10-3; D gene: TRBD1; clone size: -; CDR3 DNA: TGTGCCATCAGAGGACAGGGCCGGAACACTGAAGCTTTCTTT; CDR3 protein: CAIRGQGRNTEAFF
J gene: TRBJ2-1; V gene: TRBV4-1; D gene: -; clone size: -; CDR3 DNA: TGCGCCAGCAGCCAAGATTCAGGGAACACCTACAATGAGCAGTTCTTC; CDR3 protein: CASSQDSGNTYNEQFF
J gene: TRBJ1-2; V gene: TRBV18; D gene: -; clone size: -; CDR3 DNA: TGTGCCAGCTCACCGTCCACAGGCACGGAAAACTATGGCTACACCTTC; CDR3 protein: CASSPSTGTENYGYTF
J gene: TRBJ2-7; V gene: TRBV19; D gene: -; clone size: -; CDR3 DNA: TGTGCCAGTAGTTCTCAGGGAAGTACCTACGAGCAGTACTTC; CDR3 protein: CASSSQGSTYEQYF
J gene: TRBJ2-7; V gene: TRBV6-1; D gene: -; clone size: -; CDR3 DNA: TGTGCCAGCAGGGATTACAGGGACGAGCAGTACTTC; CDR3 protein: CASRDYRDEQYF
J gene: TRBJ1-2; V gene: TRBV5-6; D gene: -; clone size: few; CDR3 DNA: TGTGCCAGCAGCTTGGGCACGGGGGACTTCTTAGGCTACACCTTC; CDR3 protein: CASSLGTGDFLGYTF
J gene: TRBJ2-5; V gene: TRBV5-1; D gene: -; clone size: -; CDR3 DNA: TGCGCCAGCAGCTTGGCTTTCGGGACCCAGTACTTC; CDR3 protein: CASSLAFGTQYF
J gene: TRBJ1-2; V gene: TRBV5-1; D gene: -; clone size: -; CDR3 DNA: TGCGCCAGCAGCCCTCAGGGTACCCATGGCTACACCTTC; CDR3 protein: CASSPQGTHGYTF
J gene: TRBJ2-2; V gene: TRBV12-5; D gene: -; clone size: -; CDR3 DNA: TGTGCTAGTGGTTTGAGGGCCGGGGACACCGGGGAGCTGTTTTTT; CDR3 protein: CASGLRAGDTGELFF
J gene: TRBJ1-1; V gene: TRBV19; D gene: -; clone size: -; CDR3 DNA: TGTGCCTCAGGGATCACTGAAGCTTTCTTT; CDR3 protein: CASGITEAFF
J gene: TRBJ2-7; V gene: TRBV7-2; D gene: TRBD1; clone size: -; CDR3 DNA: TGTGCCAGCAGCCTCGGACAGGGGTTAACCTACGAGCAGTACTTC; CDR3 protein: CASSLGQGLTYEQYF
J gene: TRBJ1-3; V gene: TRBV5-1; D gene: -; clone size: -; CDR3 DNA: TGCGCCAGCAGCCCGCTAGCCATTGGGGGGATCGGAAACACCATATATTTT; CDR3 protein: CASSPLAIGGIGNTIYF
J gene: TRBJ1-3; V gene: TRBV7-3; D gene: -; clone size: -; CDR3 DNA: TGTGCCAGCAGCTTAAGCGGGGACTCTGGAAACACCATATATTTT; CDR3 protein: CASSLSGDSGNTIYF
J gene: TRBJ2-2; V gene: TRBV6-4; D gene: -; clone size: -; CDR3 DNA: TGTGCCAGCAGTGAAGGGCAGGGTACCACCGGGGAGCTGTTTTTT; CDR3 protein: CASSEGQGTTGELFF
J gene: TRBJ2-7; V gene: TRBV9; D gene: TRBD1; clone size: -; CDR3 DNA: TGTGCCAGCAGCTCCGGGACAGGACTCTCCTACGAGCAGTACTTC; CDR3 protein: CASSSGTGLSYEQYF
J gene: TRBJ1-3; V gene: TRBV28; D gene: -; clone size: -; CDR3 DNA: TGTGCCAGCAGGGACACTCAAGTATTGACAAACACCATATATTTT; CDR3 protein: CASRDTQVLTNTIYF
J gene: TRBJ1-2; V gene: TRBV28; D gene: -; clone size: -; CDR3 DNA: TGTGCCAGCAGTAGAGGACAAAATTATGGCTACACCTTC; CDR3 protein: CASSRGQNYGYTF
J gene: TRBJ1-2; V gene: TRBV6-5; D gene: TRBD1; clone size: -; CDR3 DNA: TGTGCCAGCAGTTACTCGGGACAGACCTATGGCTACACCTTC; CDR3 protein: CASSYSGQTYGYTF
J gene: TRBJ1-1; V gene: TRBV28; D gene: -; clone size: -; CDR3 DNA: TGTGCCAGTGGGAGCTGGAACACTGAAGCTTTCTTT; CDR3 protein: CASGSWNTEAFF
J gene: TRBJ2-3; V gene: TRBV30; D gene: -; clone size: -; CDR3 DNA: TGTGCCTGGAGTAGAGGTTTGGCGGGGGCACGCACAGATACGCAGTATTTT; CDR3 protein: CAWSRGLAGARTDTQYF
J gene: TRBJ1-1; V gene: TRBV5-1; D gene: -; clone size: -; CDR3 DNA: TGCGCCAGCAGCCTCCAGACGGCGGATGAAGCTTTCTTT; CDR3 protein: CASSLQTADEAFF
J gene: TRBJ2-1; V gene: TRBV13; D gene: TRBD1; clone size: -; CDR3 DNA: TGTGCCAGCAGCTTAGGCCTCTGGACAGGGGGCGATGAGCAGTTCTTC; CDR3 protein: CASSLGLWTGGDEQFF
J gene: TRBJ2-1; V gene: TRBV5-1; D gene: -; clone size: -; CDR3 DNA: TGCGCCAGCAGCTTAGGGGGGGAGACCTACAATGAGCAGTTCTTC; CDR3 protein: CASSLGGETYNEQFF
J gene: TRBJ1-2; V gene: TRBV6-1; D gene: -; clone size: -; CDR3 DNA: TGTGCCAGCAGTGAAGCAGACAGACTCCTTAACTATGGCTACACCTTC; CDR3 protein: CASSEADRLLNYGYTF
J gene: TRBJ2-3; V gene: TRBV4-1; D gene: TRBD2; clone size: -; CDR3 DNA: TGCGCCAGCAGCCAAGAGGACGGGGGGGCCGCAGATACGCAGTATTTT; CDR3 protein: CASSQEDGGAADTQYF
J gene: TRBJ1-1; V gene: TRBV9; D gene: -; clone size: many; CDR3 DNA: TGTGCCAGCAGCCTCGGGGGGTTGGCCACTGAAGCTTTCTTT; CDR3 protein: CASSLGGLATEAFF
J gene: TRBJ1-1; V gene: TRBV5-8; D gene: -; clone size: -; CDR3 DNA: TGTGCCAGCAGCTTGTACAGGGTAGGGAACACTGAAGCTTTCTTT; CDR3 protein: CASSLYRVGNTEAFF